Each of the 7 T cell receptor beta chains below was sequenced from the same sample in a study of blood T cells in healthy people across ages. Primed by a sample-barcoded 5' primer and a J-beta primer mix, a second PCR proceeded for 7 to 11 cycles. TCRdb processed the 5' RACE reads anew with MiXCR; each CDR3 protein has one entry. The table lists hundreds of thousands of distinct CDR3 sequences, roughly 44% of them singletons, with around 21% in the top ten. Sequencing was performed on blood. The receptors were gathered from a man in his sixties in good health.

This clonotype was observed a few times. The V call is TRBV6-6, the J call TRBJ2-6; tentatively, D is TRBD1 (6 bases). Between the trimmed V and J ends, which lost 7 bases and 4 bases, there was a span of 11 bases. CDR1 and CDR2 from the germline V gene are MNHNY and SVGAGI (reference sequence). This CDR3 region has 14 residues. The CDR3 DNA follows: TGTGCCAGCATCAGGGACACCGGGGCCAACGTCCTGACTTTC. It translates to CASIRDTGANVLTF.

V is TRBV27 and J is TRBJ1-2; no clear D gene. Germline CDR1 is MNHEY and CDR2 is SMNVEV (reference sequence). V lost 7 bases, J lost 4 bases, and 16 bases lay in between. The CDR3 runs 14 residues. The CDR3 region is CASIFSRVSYGYTF. CDR3 coding DNA: TGTGCCAGCATTTTCTCCAGAGTTTCCTATGGCTACACCTTC.

This clonotype came up a few times. This chain links TRBV10-3 with TRBJ2-7; D is unclear. Trimming removed 10 bases at V and 2 bases at J, with 15 bases between. Per germline, CDR1 ENHRY and CDR2 SYGVKD. This CDR3 spans 13 amino acids. The CDR3 loop reads CASRVQVPYEQYF. DNA for the CDR3: TGTGCCAGCCGTGTGCAGGTACCCTACGAGCAGTACTTC.

The chain is built from TRBV5-1 and TRBJ2-5; D remains unclear. The CDR3 extends over 15 amino acids. CDR1 is SGHRS and CDR2 is YFSETQ in the germline V gene. The V and J ends lost 2 bases and 1 base respectively, with 12 bases between them. The CDR3 here is CASSFSVLAQETQYF. The CDR3 DNA reads as TGCGCCAGCAGCTTTTCGGTTTTGGCCCAAGAGACCCAGTACTTC. Complete variable domain (other parts from reference TRBV5-1 and TRBJ2-5): KAGVTQTPRYLIKTRGQQVTLSCSPISGHRSVSWYQQTPGQGLQFLFEYFSETQRNKGNFPGRFSGRQFSNSRSEMNVSTLELGDSALYLCASSFSVLAQETQYFGPGTRLLVL.

This chain joins TRBV18 and TRBJ2-1, with TRBD2 identical over 11 bases. The ends lost 0 bases at V and 8 bases at J; junction bases unmatched: 6. From germline, CDR1 is KGHSH and CDR2 LQKENI. The CDR3 is 16 amino acids. The DNA of the CDR3 is TGTGCCAGCTCACCACCCCTAGCGGGGGGATTCGATGAGCAGTTCTTC. Amino acid sequence: CASSPPLAGGFDEQFF.

This clonotype was recorded a few times. V is TRBV5-1 and J is TRBJ1-5; D is ambiguous. Germline V gives CDR1 SGHRS, CDR2 YFSETQ. Trimming cost V 2 bases and J 2 bases, with 11 bases left between them. The CDR3 runs to 15 residues. In DNA form, the CDR3 reads TGCGCCAGCAGCTTAGATGACCCGGGCAATCAGCCCCAGCATTTT. It yields the protein CASSLDDPGNQPQHF.

The chain is built from TRBV27 and TRBJ2-5; D gene unclear. The CDR3 covers 14 residues. Between the trimmed V and J ends, which lost 3 bases and 5 bases, there was a span of 13 bases. Germline values: CDR1 MNHEY, CDR2 SMNVEV (reference sequence). The CDR3 bases are TGTGCCAGCAGTTTCTACGGATCGGCGGAGACCCAGTACTTC. This encodes CASSFYGSAETQYF.